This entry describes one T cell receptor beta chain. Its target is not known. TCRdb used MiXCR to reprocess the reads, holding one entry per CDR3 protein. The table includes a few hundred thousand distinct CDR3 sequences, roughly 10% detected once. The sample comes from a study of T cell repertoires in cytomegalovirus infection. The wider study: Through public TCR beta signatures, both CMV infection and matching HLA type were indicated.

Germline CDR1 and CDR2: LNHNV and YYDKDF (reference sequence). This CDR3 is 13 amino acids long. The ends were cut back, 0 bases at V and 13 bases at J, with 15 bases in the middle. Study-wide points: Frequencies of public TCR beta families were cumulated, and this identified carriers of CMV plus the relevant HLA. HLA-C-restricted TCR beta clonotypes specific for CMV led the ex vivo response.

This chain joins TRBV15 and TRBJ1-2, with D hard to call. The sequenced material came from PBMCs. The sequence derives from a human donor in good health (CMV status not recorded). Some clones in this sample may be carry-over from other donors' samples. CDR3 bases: TGTGCCACCAGCAGAGATGTAGGTTATTTGGTCACCTTC. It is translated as CATSRDVGYLVTF.